The clone carrying this T cell receptor beta chain was counted many times. This entry is derived from a study of T cells in Graves' hyperthyroidism and ophthalmopathy. RNA transcripts served as the template for amplifying TCR beta CDR3 regions. The primer set for the first-round RT-PCR of the TCR CDR3 was HTBI. Each CDR3 protein gets one entry after TCRdb re-called the multiplex PCR reads with MiXCR. The sample yields around 600,000 distinct CDR3 sequences, about 16% seen once. V lost 0 bases and J lost 5, with 8 bases in between. The CDR3 extends over 13 amino acids. Germline CDR1 reads SGHKS; CDR2 reads YYEKEE (reference sequence).

This chain uses TRBV5-5 with TRBJ1-1; D call uncertain. The origin of this receptor is a woman in her thirties or forties with Graves' ophthalmopathy. What was sequenced was blood. CDR3: CASSLGFVTEAFF. The DNA for the CDR3 is TGTGCCAGCAGCTTGGGGTTTGTGACTGAAGCTTTCTTT.